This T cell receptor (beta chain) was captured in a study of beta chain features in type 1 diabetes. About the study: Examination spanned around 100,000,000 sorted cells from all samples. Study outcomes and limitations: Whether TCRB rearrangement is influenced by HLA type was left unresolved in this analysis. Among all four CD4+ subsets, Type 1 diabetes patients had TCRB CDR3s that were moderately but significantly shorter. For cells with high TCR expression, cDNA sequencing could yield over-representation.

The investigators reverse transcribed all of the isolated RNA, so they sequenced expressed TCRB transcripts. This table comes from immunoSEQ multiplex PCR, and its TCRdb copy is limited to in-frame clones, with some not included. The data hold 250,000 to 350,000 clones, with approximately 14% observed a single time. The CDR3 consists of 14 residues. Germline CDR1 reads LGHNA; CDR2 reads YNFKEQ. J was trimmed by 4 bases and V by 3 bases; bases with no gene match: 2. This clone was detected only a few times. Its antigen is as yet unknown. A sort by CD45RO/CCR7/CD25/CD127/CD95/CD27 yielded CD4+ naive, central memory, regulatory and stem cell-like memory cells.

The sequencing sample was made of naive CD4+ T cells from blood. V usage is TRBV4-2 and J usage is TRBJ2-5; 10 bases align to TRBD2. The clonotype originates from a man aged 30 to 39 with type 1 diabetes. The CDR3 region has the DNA TGTGCCAGCAGCCACCGACTAGCGGGAGAGACCCAGTACTTC. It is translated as CASSHRLAGETQYF.